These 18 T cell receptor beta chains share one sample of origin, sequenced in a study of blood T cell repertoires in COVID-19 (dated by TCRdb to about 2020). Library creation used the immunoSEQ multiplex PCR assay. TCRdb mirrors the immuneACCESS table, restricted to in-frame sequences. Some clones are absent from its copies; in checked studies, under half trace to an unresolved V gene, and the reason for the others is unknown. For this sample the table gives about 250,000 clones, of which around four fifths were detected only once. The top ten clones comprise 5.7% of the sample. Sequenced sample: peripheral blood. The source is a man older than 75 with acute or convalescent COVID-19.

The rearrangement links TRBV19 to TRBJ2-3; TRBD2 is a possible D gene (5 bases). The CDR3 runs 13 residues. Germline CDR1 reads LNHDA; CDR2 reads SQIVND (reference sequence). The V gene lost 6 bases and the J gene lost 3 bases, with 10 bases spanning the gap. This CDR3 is CASRTGKTDTQYF. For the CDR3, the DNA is TGTGCCAGTAGAACGGGGAAGACAGATACGCAGTATTTT.

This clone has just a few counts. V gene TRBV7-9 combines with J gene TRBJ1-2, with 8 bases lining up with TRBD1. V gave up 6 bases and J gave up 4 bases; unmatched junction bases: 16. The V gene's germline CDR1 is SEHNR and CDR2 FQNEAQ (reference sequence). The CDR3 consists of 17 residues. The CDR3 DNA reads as TGTGCCAGCAGAGGACAGGGAAACTGGGCGGGGGCCTATGGCTACACCTTC. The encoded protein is CASRGQGNWAGAYGYTF.

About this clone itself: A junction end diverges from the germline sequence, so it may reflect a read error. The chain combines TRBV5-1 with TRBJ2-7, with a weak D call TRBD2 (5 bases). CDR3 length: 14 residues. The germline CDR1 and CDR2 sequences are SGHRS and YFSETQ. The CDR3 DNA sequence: TGCGCCAGCAGCTTGGGGTCTAGCTCCCACGAGCAGTACTTC. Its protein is CASSLGSSSHEQYF.

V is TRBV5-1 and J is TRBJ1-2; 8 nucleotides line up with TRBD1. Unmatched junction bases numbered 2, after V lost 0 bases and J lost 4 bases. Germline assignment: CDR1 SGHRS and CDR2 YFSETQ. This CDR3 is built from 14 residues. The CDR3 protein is CASSLDGQGYGYTF. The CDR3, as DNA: TGCGCCAGCAGCTTGGATGGACAGGGCTATGGCTACACCTTC.

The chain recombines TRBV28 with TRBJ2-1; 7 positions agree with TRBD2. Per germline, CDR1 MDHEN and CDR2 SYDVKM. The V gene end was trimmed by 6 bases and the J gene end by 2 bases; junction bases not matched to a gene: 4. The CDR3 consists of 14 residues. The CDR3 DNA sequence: TGTGCCAGCAGGCCTAGCGGAACCTACAATGAGCAGTTCTTC. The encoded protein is CASRPSGTYNEQFF.

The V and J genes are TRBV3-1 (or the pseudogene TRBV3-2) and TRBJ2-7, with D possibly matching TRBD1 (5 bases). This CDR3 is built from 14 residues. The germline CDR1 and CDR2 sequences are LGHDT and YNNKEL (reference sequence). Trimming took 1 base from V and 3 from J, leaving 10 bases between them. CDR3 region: CASSQGVRGYEQYF. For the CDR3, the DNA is TGTGCCAGCAGCCAAGGGGTTAGGGGCTACGAGCAGTACTTC.

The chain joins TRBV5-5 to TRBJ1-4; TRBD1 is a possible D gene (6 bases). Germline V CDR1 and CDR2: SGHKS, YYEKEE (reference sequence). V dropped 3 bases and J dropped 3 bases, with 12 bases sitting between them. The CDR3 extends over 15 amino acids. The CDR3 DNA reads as TGTGCCAGCAGCTCCCAGGGGCTGGCTAATGAAAAACTGTTTTTT. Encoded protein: CASSSQGLANEKLFF.

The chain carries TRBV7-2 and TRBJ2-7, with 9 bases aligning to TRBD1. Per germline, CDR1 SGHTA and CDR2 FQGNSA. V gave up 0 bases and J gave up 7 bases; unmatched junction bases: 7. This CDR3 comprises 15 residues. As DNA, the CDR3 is TGTGCCAGCAGCTTAGCGACAGGGGGTACCCTTGAGCAGTACTTC. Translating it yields CASSLATGGTLEQYF.

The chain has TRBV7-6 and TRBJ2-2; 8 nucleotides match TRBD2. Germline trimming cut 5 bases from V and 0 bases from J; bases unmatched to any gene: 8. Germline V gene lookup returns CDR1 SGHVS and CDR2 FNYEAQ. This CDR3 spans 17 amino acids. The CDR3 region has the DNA TGTGCCAGCAGCGTCACGAGCGGGGGAACGAACACCGGGGAGCTGTTTTTT. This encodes CASSVTSGGTNTGELFF.

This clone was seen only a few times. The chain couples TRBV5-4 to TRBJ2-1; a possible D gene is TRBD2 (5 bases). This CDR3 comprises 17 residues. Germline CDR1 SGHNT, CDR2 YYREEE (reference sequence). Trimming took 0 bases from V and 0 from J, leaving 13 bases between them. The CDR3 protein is CASSLAGATSSYNEQFF. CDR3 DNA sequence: TGTGCCAGCAGCTTGGCAGGTGCTACTAGCTCCTACAATGAGCAGTTCTTC.

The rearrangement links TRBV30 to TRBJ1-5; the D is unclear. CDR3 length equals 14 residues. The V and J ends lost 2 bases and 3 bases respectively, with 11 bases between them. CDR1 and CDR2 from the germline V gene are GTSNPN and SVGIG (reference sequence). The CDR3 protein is CAWSRGRNNQPQHF. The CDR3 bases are TGTGCCTGGAGTCGAGGCAGAAACAATCAGCCCCAGCATTTT.

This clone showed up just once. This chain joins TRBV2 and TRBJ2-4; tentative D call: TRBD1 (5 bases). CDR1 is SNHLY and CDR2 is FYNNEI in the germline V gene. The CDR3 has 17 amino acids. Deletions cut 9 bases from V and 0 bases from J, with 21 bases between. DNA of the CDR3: TGTGCCAGTGAAGTTGGACAAAAGGGGATAGCCAAAAACATTCAGTACTTC. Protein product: CASEVGQKGIAKNIQYF. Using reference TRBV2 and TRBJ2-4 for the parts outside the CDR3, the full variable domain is EPEVTQTPSHQVTQMGQEVILRCVPISNHLYFYWYRQILGQKVEFLVSFYNNEISEKSEIFDDQFSVERPDGSNFTLKIRSTKLEDSAMYFCASEVGQKGIAKNIQYFGAGTRLSVL.

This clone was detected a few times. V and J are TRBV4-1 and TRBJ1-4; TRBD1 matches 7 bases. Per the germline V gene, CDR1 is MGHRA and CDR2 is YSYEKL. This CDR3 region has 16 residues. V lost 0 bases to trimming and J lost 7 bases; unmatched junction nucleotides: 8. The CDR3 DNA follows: TGCGCCAGCAGCCAAGATCTAGGGGGCTGGGGTGAAAAACTGTTTTTT. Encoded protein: CASSQDLGGWGEKLFF.

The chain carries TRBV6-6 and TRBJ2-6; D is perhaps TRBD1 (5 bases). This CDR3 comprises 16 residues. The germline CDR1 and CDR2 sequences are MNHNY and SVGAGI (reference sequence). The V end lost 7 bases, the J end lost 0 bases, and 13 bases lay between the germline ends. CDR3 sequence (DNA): TGTGCCAGCAACCCCGACAGAGTCTCTGGGGCCAACGTCCTGACTTTC. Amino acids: CASNPDRVSGANVLTF.

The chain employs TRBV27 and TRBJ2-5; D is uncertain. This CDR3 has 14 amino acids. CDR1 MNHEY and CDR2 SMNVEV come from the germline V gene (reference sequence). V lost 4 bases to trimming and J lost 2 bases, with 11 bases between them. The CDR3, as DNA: TGTGCCAGCAGTTCGATCGACTTTCAAGAGACCCAGTACTTC. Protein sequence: CASSSIDFQETQYF.

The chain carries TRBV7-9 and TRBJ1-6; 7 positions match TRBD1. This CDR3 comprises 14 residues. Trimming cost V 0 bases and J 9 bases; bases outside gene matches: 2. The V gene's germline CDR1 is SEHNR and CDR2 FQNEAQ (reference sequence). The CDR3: CASSLAGGGSPLHF. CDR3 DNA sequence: TGTGCCAGCAGCTTAGCAGGGGGCGGTTCACCCCTCCACTTT.

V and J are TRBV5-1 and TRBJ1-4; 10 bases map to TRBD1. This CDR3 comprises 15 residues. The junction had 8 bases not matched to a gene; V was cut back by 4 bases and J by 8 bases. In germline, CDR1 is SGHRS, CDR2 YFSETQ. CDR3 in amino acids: CASSPTRDRGEKLFF. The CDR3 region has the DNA TGCGCCAGCAGCCCCACCCGGGACAGGGGAGAAAAACTGTTTTTT.

CDR3: CSVGQGKGETQYF. In nucleotides, the CDR3 is TGCAGCGTGGGACAGGGGAAGGGAGAGACCCAGTACTTC. The chain combines TRBV29-1 with TRBJ2-5; 10 nucleotides line up with TRBD1. The CDR3 consists of 13 residues. Germline V gene sequence: CDR1 SQVTM, CDR2 ANQGSEA. V shed 6 bases, J shed 4 bases, and the junction held 5 bases outside the gene matches.